This T cell receptor beta chain was documented in a study of early T cells in non-severe SARS-CoV-2 infection. Looking at the study overall: Sequencing was performed on bulk RNA from unsorted whole blood, leaving chains unpaired.

This CDR3 is 14 amino acids long. Trimming took off 6 bases at V and 0 bases at J, with 12 bases between the two ends. TCRdb reprocessed the 5' RACE reads with MiXCR, giving one entry per CDR3 protein. Of tens of thousands of distinct CDR3 sequences in the sample, approximately 12% are singletons; the top ten hold around 4.5%. The receptor comes from an adult who was a healthcare worker with PCR-confirmed SARS-CoV-2 infection or an uninfected control (not recorded which). The V gene is TRBV12-3 or TRBV12-4, the J gene TRBJ2-7; the D is unclear. The sample consisted of whole blood. The CDR3 region has the DNA TGTGCCAGCAGCACCCTCGAGAGCTCCTACGAGCAGTACTTC. Residues: CASSTLESSYEQYF.